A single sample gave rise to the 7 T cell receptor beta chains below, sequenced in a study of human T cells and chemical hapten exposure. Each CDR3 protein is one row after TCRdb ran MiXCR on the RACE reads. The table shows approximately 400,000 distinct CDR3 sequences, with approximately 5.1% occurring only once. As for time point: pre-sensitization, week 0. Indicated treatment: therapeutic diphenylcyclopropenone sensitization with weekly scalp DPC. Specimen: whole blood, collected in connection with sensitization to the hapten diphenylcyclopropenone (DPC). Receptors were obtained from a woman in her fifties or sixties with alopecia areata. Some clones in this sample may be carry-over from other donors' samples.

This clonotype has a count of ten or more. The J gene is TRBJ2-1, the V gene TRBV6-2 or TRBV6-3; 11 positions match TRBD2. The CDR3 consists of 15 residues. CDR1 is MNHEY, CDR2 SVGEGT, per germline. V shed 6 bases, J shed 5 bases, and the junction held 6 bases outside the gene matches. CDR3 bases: TGTGCCAGCAGGGTAGCGGGAGGGCCCCACAATGAGCAGTTCTTC. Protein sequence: CASRVAGGPHNEQFF.

This CDR3 is CAERGGNTEAFF. The DNA for the CDR3 is TGTGCCGAGAGGGGGGGTAACACTGAAGCTTTCTTT. J is TRBJ1-1 and V is TRBV2; perhaps TRBD1 as D (6 bases). The CDR3 extends over 12 amino acids. CDR1 is SNHLY and CDR2 is FYNNEI in the germline V gene. Between the trimmed V and J ends, which lost 11 bases and 2 bases, there was a span of 12 bases.

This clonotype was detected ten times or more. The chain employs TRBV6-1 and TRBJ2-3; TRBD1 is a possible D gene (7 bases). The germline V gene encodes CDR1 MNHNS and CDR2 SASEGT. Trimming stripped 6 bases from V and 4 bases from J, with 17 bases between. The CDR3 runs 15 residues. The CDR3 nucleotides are TGTGCCAGCAGGACAGGGCGGAGGGTGGCAGATACGCAGTATTTT. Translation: CASRTGRRVADTQYF.

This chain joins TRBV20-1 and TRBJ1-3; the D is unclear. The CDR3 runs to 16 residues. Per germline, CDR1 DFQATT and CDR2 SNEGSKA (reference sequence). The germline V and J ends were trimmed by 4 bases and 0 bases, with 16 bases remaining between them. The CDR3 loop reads CSATPIKAFSGNTIYF. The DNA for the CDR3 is TGCAGTGCTACCCCAATAAAGGCCTTCTCTGGAAACACCATATATTTT.

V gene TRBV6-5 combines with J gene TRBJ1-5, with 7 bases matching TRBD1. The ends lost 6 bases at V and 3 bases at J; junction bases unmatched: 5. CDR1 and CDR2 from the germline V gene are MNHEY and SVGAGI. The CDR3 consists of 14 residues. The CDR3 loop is CASRGTAYNQPQHF. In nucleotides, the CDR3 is TGTGCCAGCAGGGGGACAGCCTACAATCAGCCCCAGCATTTT.

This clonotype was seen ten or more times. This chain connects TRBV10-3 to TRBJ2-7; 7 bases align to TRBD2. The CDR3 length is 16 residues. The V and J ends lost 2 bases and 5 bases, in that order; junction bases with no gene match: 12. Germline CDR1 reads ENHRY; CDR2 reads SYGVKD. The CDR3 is CAISELQDPGGNEQYF. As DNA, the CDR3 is TGTGCCATCAGTGAGCTCCAGGACCCCGGGGGGAACGAGCAGTACTTC.

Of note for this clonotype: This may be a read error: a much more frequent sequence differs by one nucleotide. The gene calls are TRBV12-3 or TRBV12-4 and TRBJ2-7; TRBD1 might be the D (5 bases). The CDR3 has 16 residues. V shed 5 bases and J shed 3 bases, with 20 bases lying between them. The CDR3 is CASSPMLGPRVYEQYF. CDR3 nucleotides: TGTGCCAGCAGTCCCATGTTGGGGCCTCGGGTCTACGAGCAGTACTTC.